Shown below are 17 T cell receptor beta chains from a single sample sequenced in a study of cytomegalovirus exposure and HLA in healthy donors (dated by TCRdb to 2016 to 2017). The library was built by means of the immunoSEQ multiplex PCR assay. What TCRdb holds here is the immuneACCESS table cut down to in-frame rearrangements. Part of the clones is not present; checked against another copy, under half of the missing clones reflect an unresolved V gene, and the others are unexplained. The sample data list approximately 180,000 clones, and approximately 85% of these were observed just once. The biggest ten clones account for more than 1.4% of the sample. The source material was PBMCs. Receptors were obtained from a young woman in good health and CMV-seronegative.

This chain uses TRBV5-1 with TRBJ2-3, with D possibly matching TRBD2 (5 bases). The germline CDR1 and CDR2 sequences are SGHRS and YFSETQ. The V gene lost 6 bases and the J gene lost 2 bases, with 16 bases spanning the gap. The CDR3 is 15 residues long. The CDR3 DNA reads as TGCGCCAGCAAGGTCATAAGCGGAAACACAGATACGCAGTATTTT. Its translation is CASKVISGNTDTQYF.

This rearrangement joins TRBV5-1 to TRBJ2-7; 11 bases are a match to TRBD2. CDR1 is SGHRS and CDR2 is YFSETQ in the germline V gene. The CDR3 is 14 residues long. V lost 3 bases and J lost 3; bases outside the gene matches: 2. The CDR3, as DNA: TGCGCCAGCAGCTCCGGGACTAGCGGCTACGAGCAGTACTTC. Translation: CASSSGTSGYEQYF. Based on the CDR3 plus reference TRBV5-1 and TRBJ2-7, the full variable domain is KAGVTQTPRYLIKTRGQQVTLSCSPISGHRSVSWYQQTPGQGLQFLFEYFSETQRNKGNFPGRFSGRQFSNSRSEMNVSTLELGDSALYLCASSSGTSGYEQYFGPGTRLTVT.

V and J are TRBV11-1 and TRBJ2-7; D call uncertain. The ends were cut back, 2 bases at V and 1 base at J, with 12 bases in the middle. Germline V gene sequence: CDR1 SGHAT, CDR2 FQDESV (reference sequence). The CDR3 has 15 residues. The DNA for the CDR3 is TGTGCCAGCAGCTTATTGCACAGCTCATCCTACGAGCAGTACTTC. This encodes CASSLLHSSSYEQYF.

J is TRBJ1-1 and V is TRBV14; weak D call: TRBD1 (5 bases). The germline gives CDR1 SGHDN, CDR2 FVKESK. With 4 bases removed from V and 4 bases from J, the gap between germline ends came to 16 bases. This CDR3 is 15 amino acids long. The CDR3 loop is CASSLLAGGATEAFF. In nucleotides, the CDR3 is TGTGCCAGCAGCCTCCTGGCAGGAGGGGCCACTGAAGCTTTCTTT.

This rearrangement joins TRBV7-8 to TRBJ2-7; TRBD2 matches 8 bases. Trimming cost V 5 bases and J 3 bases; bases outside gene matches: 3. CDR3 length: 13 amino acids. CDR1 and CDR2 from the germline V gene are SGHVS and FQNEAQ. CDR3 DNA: TGTGCCAGCAGCCCGGGACTAGACTACGAGCAGTACTTC. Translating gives CASSPGLDYEQYF.

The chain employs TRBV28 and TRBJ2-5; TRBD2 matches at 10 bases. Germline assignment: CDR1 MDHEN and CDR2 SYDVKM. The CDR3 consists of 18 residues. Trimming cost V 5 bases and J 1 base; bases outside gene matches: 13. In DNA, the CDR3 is TGTGCCAGCAGTCTTTTTGGGGCCAGCGGGAGGGGCCAAGAGACCCAGTACTTC. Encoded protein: CASSLFGASGRGQETQYF.

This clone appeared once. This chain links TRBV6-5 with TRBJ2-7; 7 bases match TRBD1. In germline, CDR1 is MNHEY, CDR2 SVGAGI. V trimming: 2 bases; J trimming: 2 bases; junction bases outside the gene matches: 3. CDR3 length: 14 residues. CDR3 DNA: TGTGCCAGCAGTTACGGGGACAGAGCCTACGAGCAGTACTTC. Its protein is CASSYGDRAYEQYF.

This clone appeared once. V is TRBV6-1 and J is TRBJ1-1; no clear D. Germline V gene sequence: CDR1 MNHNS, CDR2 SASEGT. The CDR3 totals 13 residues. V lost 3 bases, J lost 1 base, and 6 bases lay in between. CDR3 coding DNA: TGTGCCAGCAGTGAGTCTTGGAACACTGAAGCTTTCTTT. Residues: CASSESWNTEAFF.

The CDR3 region has the DNA TGTGCCAGCAGCTTTTCCGCGAGGGAAGAGCAGTACTTC. Translating it yields CASSFSAREEQYF. The genes are TRBV11-2 and TRBJ2-7, with D possibly being TRBD2 (5 bases). The CDR3 loop spans 13 amino acids. CDR1 is SGHAT and CDR2 is FQNNGV in the germline V gene. V was pared by 3 bases and J by 7 bases, with 13 bases between.

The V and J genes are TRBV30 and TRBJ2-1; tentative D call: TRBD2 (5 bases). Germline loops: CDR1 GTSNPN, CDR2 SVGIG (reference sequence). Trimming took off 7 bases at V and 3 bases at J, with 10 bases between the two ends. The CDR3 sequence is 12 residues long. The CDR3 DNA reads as TGTGCCTCATCCGGGAACTACAATGAGCAGTTCTTC. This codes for CASSGNYNEQFF.

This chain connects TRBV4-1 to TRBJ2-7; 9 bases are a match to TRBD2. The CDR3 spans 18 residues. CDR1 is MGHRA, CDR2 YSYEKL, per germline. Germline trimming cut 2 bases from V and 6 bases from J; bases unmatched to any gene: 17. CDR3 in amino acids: CASSQLFTDLAGLTEQYF. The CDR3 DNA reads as TGCGCCAGCAGCCAATTGTTCACCGATCTAGCGGGGCTTACCGAGCAGTACTTC.

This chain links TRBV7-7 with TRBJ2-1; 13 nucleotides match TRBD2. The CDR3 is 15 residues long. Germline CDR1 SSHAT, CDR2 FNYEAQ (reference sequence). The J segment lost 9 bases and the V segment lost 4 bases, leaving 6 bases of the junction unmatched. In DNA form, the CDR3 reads TGTGCCAGCAGCTCACTAGCGGGGGGGCCCGGTGAGCAGTTCTTC. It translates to CASSSLAGGPGEQFF.

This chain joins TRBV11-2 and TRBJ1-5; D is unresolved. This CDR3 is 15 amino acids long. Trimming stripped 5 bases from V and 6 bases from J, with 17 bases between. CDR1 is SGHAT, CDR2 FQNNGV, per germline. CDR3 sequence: CASSPLVGIGQPQHF. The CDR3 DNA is TGTGCCAGCAGCCCCCTGGTCGGGATCGGTCAGCCCCAGCATTTT.

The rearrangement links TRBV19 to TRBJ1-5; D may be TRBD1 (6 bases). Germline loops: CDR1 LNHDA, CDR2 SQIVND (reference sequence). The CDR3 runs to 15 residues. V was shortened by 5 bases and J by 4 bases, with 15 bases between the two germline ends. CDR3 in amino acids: CASSFAGASNQPQHF. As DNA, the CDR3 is TGTGCCAGTAGTTTCGCGGGGGCCTCGAATCAGCCCCAGCATTTT.

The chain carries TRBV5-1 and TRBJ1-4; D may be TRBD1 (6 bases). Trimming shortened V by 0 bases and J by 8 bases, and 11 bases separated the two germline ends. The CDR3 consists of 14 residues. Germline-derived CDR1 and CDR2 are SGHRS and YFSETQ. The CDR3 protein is CASSLGGGDEKLFF. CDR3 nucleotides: TGCGCCAGCAGCTTGGGCGGGGGCGACGAAAAACTGTTTTTT.

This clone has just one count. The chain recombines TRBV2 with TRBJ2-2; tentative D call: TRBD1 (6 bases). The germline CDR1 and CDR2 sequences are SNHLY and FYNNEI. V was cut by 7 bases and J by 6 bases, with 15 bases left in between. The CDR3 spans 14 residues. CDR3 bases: TGTGCCAGCAAACAGGGCGATTTGTCCGGGGAGCTGTTTTTT. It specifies CASKQGDLSGELFF. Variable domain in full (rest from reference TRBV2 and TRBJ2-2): EPEVTQTPSHQVTQMGQEVILRCVPISNHLYFYWYRQILGQKVEFLVSFYNNEISEKSEIFDDQFSVERPDGSNFTLKIRSTKLEDSAMYFCASKQGDLSGELFFGEGSRLTVL.

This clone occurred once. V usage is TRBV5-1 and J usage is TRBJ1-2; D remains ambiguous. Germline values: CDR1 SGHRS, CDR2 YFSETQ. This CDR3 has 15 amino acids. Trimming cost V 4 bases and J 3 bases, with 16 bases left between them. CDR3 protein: CASSPRGEPDYGYTF. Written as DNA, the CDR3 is TGCGCCAGCAGCCCTAGAGGAGAACCCGACTATGGCTACACCTTC.